This T cell receptor (beta chain) derives from a study of cytotoxic CD8 clonotypes in ibrutinib-treated CLL. Method: immunoSEQ multiplex PCR; TCRdb's copy keeps in-frame clones and lacks some. The sample gives hundreds of thousands of clones, roughly 85% of which show up once; over 5% is in the top ten. With V trimmed by 0 bases and J by 6 bases, 5 bases remained unmatched. CDR1 and CDR2 from the germline V gene are LGHNA and YNFKEQ. The CDR3 totals 15 residues. This TCR derives from a human donor with chronic lymphocytic leukemia. The rearrangement links TRBV4-2 to TRBJ2-7, with TRBD2 identical over 10 bases. The source was PBMCs, collected before ibrutinib treatment. CDR3 amino acids: CASSQDTSGTPEQYF. The CDR3 nucleotides read TGTGCCAGCAGCCAAGATACTAGCGGGACGCCCGAGCAGTACTTC.